This TCR beta chain was observed in a study of blood T cell repertoires in COVID-19. Across the whole study: The origin of the acute and convalescent COVID-19 samples was the United States, Italy and Spain. T cells, B-cell-depleted T cells, or PBMCs supplied cDNA or gDNA.

Per the study methods: Quantification of nucleated cells was approximated via reference gene primer amplification. The assay was immunoSEQ multiplex PCR, and TCRdb's table has in-frame clones only and misses some. Clonal size and the V and J genes are those of that table, whereas D and trimming came from the DNA. The sample gives about 240,000 clones, approximately 86% of which show up once; approximately 7% is in the top ten. This receptor was taken from a woman aged 70-85 years with active or convalescent COVID-19. Input material: peripheral blood.

The CDR3 reads CASSERQGTYEQYF. In nucleotides, the CDR3 is TGTGCCAGCAGCGAAAGACAGGGAACCTACGAGCAGTACTTC. This sequence joins TRBV6-2 or TRBV6-3 and TRBJ2-7; the match to TRBD1 covers 7 bases. V was pared by 6 bases and J by 2 bases, with 7 bases of the junction left unmatched. The germline V gene has CDR1 MNHEY and CDR2 SVGEGT. CDR3 length: 14 amino acids.